These 22 T cell receptor beta chains were all obtained from the same sample, sequenced in a study of spatial heterogeneity in lung cancer. TCRdb independently ran MiXCR on the 5' RACE reads; one entry per CDR3 protein. Here the sample spans approximately 100,000 distinct CDR3 sequences, roughly a fifth being singletons. Time point described: blood at routine non-recurrence follow-up after resection. The specimen comprised PBMCs, sampled at follow-up. The receptor source for this set is a male donor with early-stage non-small cell lung cancer.

The chain employs TRBV19 and TRBJ2-5; no reliable D call. The CDR3 runs to 13 residues. V lost 4 bases and J 5 bases, leaving 11 bases between the germline ends. CDR1 is LNHDA, CDR2 SQIVND, per germline (reference sequence). The CDR3 coding sequence is TGTGCCAGTAGTACAGGACGGACCGAGACCCAGTACTTC. As protein: CASSTGRTETQYF.

This clonotype was seen more than once but under ten times. The rearrangement joins TRBV7-9 to TRBJ2-3, with 7 bases identical to TRBD1. The germline CDR1 and CDR2 sequences are SEHNR and FQNEAQ (reference sequence). This CDR3 spans 18 amino acids. J lost 2 bases, V lost 4 bases, and 15 bases had no gene match. The CDR3 protein is CASSWLIPGQPYTDTQYF. The CDR3 DNA sequence: TGTGCCAGCAGCTGGCTTATTCCGGGACAGCCCTACACAGATACGCAGTATTTT.

This clonotype was recorded a few times. This chain uses TRBV29-1 with TRBJ2-3; D unresolved. The germline V and J ends were trimmed by 0 bases and 2 bases, with 18 bases remaining between them. CDR1 is SQVTM and CDR2 is ANQGSEA in the germline V gene. CDR3 length: 17 residues. CDR3 DNA: TGCAGCGTTGAAGATCGAAGAATCGAGGCAGTCACAGATACGCAGTATTTT. Translating gives CSVEDRRIEAVTDTQYF.

This clonotype was seen more than once but under ten times. V usage is TRBV20-1 and J usage is TRBJ2-3; 10 bases fit TRBD2. After removal of 6 bases from V and 0 bases from J, the junction contained 3 bases not matched to a gene. Germline loops: CDR1 DFQATT, CDR2 SNEGSKA (reference sequence). The CDR3 is 14 residues long. The CDR3 bases are TGCAGTGCCACACTAGCGGGGAGCACAGATACGCAGTATTTT. It encodes CSATLAGSTDTQYF.

The chain is built from TRBV2 and TRBJ2-5, with D possibly TRBD2 on 6 matching bases. CDR3 length equals 14 residues. Per the germline V gene, CDR1 is SNHLY and CDR2 is FYNNEI. V lost 3 bases and J 4 bases, leaving 12 bases between the germline ends. CDR3 loop: CASSDRGRGETQYF. The CDR3 DNA reads TGTGCCAGCAGTGATCGAGGGCGGGGAGAGACCCAGTACTTC.

This clonotype was seen repeatedly, ten times or more. The chain has TRBV11-1 and TRBJ1-6; maybe TRBD1 (5 bases). Trimming shortened V by 2 bases and J by 10 bases, and 12 bases separated the two germline ends. This CDR3 has 14 residues. Germline loops: CDR1 SGHAT, CDR2 FQDESV (reference sequence). The CDR3 reads CASSLRDSRSPLHF. CDR3 nucleotides: TGTGCCAGCAGCTTACGGGACTCAAGGTCACCCCTCCACTTT. The entire variable domain, with the rest obtained from reference TRBV11-1 and TRBJ1-6, is as follows: EAEVAQSPRYKITEKSQAVAFWCDPISGHATLYWYRQILGQGPELLVQFQDESVVDDSQLPKDRFSAERLKGVDSTLKIQPAELGDSAMYLCASSLRDSRSPLHFGNGTRLTVT.

The genes are TRBV3-1 and TRBJ2-1; 7 nucleotides align to TRBD2. The J segment lost 6 bases and the V segment lost 5 bases, leaving 7 bases of the junction unmatched. Germline values: CDR1 LGHDT, CDR2 YNNKEL (reference sequence). CDR3 length: 14 amino acids. CDR3 in DNA: TGTGCCAGCAGCGTGGCGGGAGTTATCAATGAGCAGTTCTTC. Translated: CASSVAGVINEQFF.

This clonotype was detected many times. This chain joins TRBV6-6 and TRBJ1-5; tentative D call: TRBD1 (5 bases). V lost 2 bases and J lost 5, with 13 bases in between. The CDR3 sequence is 15 residues long. Germline V gives CDR1 MNHNY, CDR2 SVGAGI (reference sequence). The CDR3: CASSYLGVPDQPQHF. CDR3 sequence (DNA): TGTGCCAGCAGTTACCTAGGGGTGCCAGATCAGCCCCAGCATTTT.

This clonotype was detected a few times. Written as DNA, the CDR3 is TGTGCCAGTAGTCCCGTACCAGGGACAGGGACAGGACAGCCCCAGCATTTT. Translation gives CASSPVPGTGTGQPQHF. The chain uses TRBV19 and TRBJ1-5, with 9 positions matching TRBD1. Trimming took 5 bases from V and 7 from J; bases not matched to a gene: 15. This CDR3 has 17 residues. CDR1 is LNHDA, CDR2 SQIVND, per germline (reference sequence).

V gene TRBV24-1 combines with J gene TRBJ2-2; perhaps D is TRBD1 or TRBD2 (5 bases each). The V gene's germline CDR1 is KGHDR and CDR2 SFDVKD. The CDR3 runs 13 residues. The ends were cut back, 7 bases at V and 7 bases at J, with 12 bases in the middle. CDR3: CATSFGGIGELFF. CDR3 coding DNA: TGTGCCACCAGCTTTGGGGGAATCGGGGAGCTGTTTTTT.

This clonotype has a handful of counts. This sequence joins TRBV19 and TRBJ2-6; D remains unclear. V was shortened by 3 bases and J by 1 base, with 4 bases between the two germline ends. The CDR3 is 14 residues long. CDR1 and CDR2 from the germline V gene are LNHDA and SQIVND (reference sequence). CDR3 coding DNA: TGTGCCAGTAGTATCCCGTCTGGGGCCAACGTCCTGACTTTC. It specifies CASSIPSGANVLTF.

Only a few counts were recorded for this clonotype. The rearrangement uses TRBV7-9 and TRBJ1-1; D is ambiguous. Trimming took off 4 bases at V and 0 bases at J, with 9 bases between the two ends. Germline loops: CDR1 SEHNR, CDR2 FQNEAQ (reference sequence). The CDR3 contains 14 residues. This CDR3 is CASSSGSLNTEAFF. The DNA of the CDR3 is TGTGCCAGCAGCTCAGGTTCCCTGAACACTGAAGCTTTCTTT.

This clonotype was seen a handful of times. V is TRBV6-2 or TRBV6-3 and J is TRBJ1-3; TRBD1 matches 7 bases. The germline V gene encodes CDR1 MNHEY and CDR2 SVGEGT. CDR3 length: 15 residues. The V segment lost 6 bases and the J segment 3 bases; nucleotides outside the gene matches: 8. The CDR3 here is CASSPSDRSGNTIYF. CDR3 nucleotides: TGTGCCAGCAGCCCATCGGACAGGAGTGGAAACACCATATATTTT.

The chain carries TRBV7-2 and TRBJ2-1, with 8 bases lining up with TRBD1. Losses at the gene ends were 4 bases for V and 0 bases for J; bases not matched to a gene: 17. This CDR3 has 20 residues. Germline V gene data show CDR1 as SGHTA and CDR2 as FQGNSA. In nucleotides, the CDR3 is TGTGCCAGCAGCTCTACCTCAGGGGGCTTCCCCCCGAGCTCCTACAATGAGCAGTTCTTC. Encoded protein: CASSSTSGGFPPSSYNEQFF. Full variable domain (remainder filled in from reference TRBV7-2 and TRBJ2-1): GAGVSQSPSNKVTEKGKDVELRCDPISGHTALYWYRQSLGQGLEFLIYFQGNSAPDKSGLPSDRFSAERTGGSVSTLTIQRTQQEDSAVYLCASSSTSGGFPPSSYNEQFFGPGTRLTVL.

This clonotype was counted only a few times. DNA for the CDR3: TGTGCCAGCAGCTTGGTCGCGGGAGGGCGCAATGAGCAGTTCTTC. It is translated as CASSLVAGGRNEQFF. The genes are TRBV5-6 and TRBJ2-1, with 9 bases identical to TRBD2. V shed 0 bases, J shed 6 bases, and the junction held 4 bases outside the gene matches. CDR3 size: 15 residues. The germline V gene encodes CDR1 SGHDT and CDR2 YYEEEE. The full variable domain, in which reference TRBV5-6 and TRBJ2-1 provide the parts outside the CDR3, is DAGVTQSPTHLIKTRGQQVTLRCSPKSGHDTVSWYQQALGQGPQFIFQYYEEEERQRGNFPDRFSGHQFPNYSSELNVNALLLGDSALYLCASSLVAGGRNEQFFGPGTRLTVL.

The chain combines TRBV20-1 with TRBJ1-5; D call uncertain. This CDR3 is 18 amino acids long. V was clipped by 1 base and J by 4 bases, with 23 bases between them. Germline CDR1 reads DFQATT; CDR2 reads SNEGSKA (reference sequence). This CDR3 reads CSARGRTGKEAQNQPQHF. The CDR3 bases are TGCAGTGCTAGAGGTCGGACGGGGAAAGAGGCCCAAAATCAGCCCCAGCATTTT.

In this sample, this clonotype turned up once. V and J are TRBV20-1 and TRBJ1-1; D may be TRBD1 (6 bases). The CDR3 length is 12 residues. CDR1 is DFQATT, CDR2 SNEGSKA, per germline (reference sequence). V was cut by 2 bases and J by 7 bases, with 11 bases left in between. CDR3 residues: CSARYGGVEAFF. The CDR3 nucleotides are TGCAGTGCTAGATACGGGGGCGTTGAAGCTTTCTTT.

This clonotype was seen a handful of times. The chain uses TRBV7-2 and TRBJ2-1; 16 bases agree with TRBD2. This CDR3 spans 14 amino acids. The V and J ends lost 3 bases and 15 bases, in that order; junction bases with no gene match: 5. Germline V lookup: CDR1 SGHTA, CDR2 FQGNSA. CDR3: CASSLGTSGRVLFF. In nucleotides, the CDR3 is TGTGCCAGCAGCTTGGGGACTAGCGGGAGGGTTCTGTTCTTC. The variable domain in full, with the rest retrieved from reference TRBV7-2 and TRBJ2-1, is GAGVSQSPSNKVTEKGKDVELRCDPISGHTALYWYRQSLGQGLEFLIYFQGNSAPDKSGLPSDRFSAERTGGSVSTLTIQRTQQEDSAVYLCASSLGTSGRVLFFGPGTRLTVL.

The chain couples TRBV9 to TRBJ1-2; 7 nucleotides agree with TRBD1. From germline, CDR1 is SGDLS and CDR2 YYNGEE. The junction had 6 bases not matched to a gene; V was cut back by 3 bases and J by 4 bases. This CDR3 has 14 amino acids. As DNA, the CDR3 is TGTGCCAGCAGCGCTCAGACAGGGACCTATGGCTACACCTTC. It translates to CASSAQTGTYGYTF.

The rearrangement joins TRBV3-1 to TRBJ2-2, with D perhaps TRBD2 (7 bases). In germline, CDR1 is LGHDT, CDR2 YNNKEL (reference sequence). The V end lost 11 bases, the J end lost 3 bases, and 13 bases lay between the germline ends. The CDR3 totals 13 residues. CDR3 bases: TGTGCCGCGGCCGGGGGGCACACCGGGGAGCTGTTTTTT. This translates into CAAAGGHTGELFF. Filled out from reference TRBV3-1 and TRBJ2-2, the complete variable domain reads DTAVSQTPKYLVTQMGNDKSIKCEQNLGHDTMYWYKQDSKKFLKIMFSYNNKELIINETVPNRFSPKSPDKAHLNLHINSLELGDSAVYFCAAAGGHTGELFFGEGSRLTVL.

The chain uses TRBV5-6 and TRBJ2-1, with TRBD2 as a possible D gene (6 bases). Trimming took off 4 bases at V and 7 bases at J, with 15 bases between the two ends. The CDR3 is made up of 14 amino acids. Germline V gene sequence: CDR1 SGHDT, CDR2 YYEEEE. CDR3: CASSPRGVWNEQFF. CDR3 in DNA: TGTGCCAGCAGCCCCCGCGGGGTGTGGAATGAGCAGTTCTTC.

This chain uses TRBV7-3 with TRBJ2-2, with 8 bases lining up with TRBD2. CDR3 length: 15 residues. Germline lookup yields CDR1 SGHTA and CDR2 FQGTGA. Losses at the gene ends were 5 bases for V and 1 base for J; bases not matched to a gene: 3. The CDR3 is CASSPSGGNTGELFF. CDR3 nucleotide sequence: TGTGCCAGCAGCCCAAGCGGGGGGAACACCGGGGAGCTGTTTTTT.